This TCR beta chain comes out of a study of Ad26.COV2.S vaccination and SARS-CoV-2 variants. Note on this clone: Its antigen remains unknown.

Sequencing was performed with immunoSEQ multiplex PCR; in TCRdb, only in-frame clones are kept and a portion is missing. The table includes around 310,000 clones, 90% detected once. This sample's treatment: approximately 18 received Ad26.COV2.S at low or high dose, single or two shots; about 5 received placebo; per-sample allocation not given. Samples were taken on day 63 after the first vaccine or placebo injection. Regarding the study as a whole: The authors reported substantial breadth in spike-specific CD8+ and CD4+ T cell responses after vaccination. Non-spike TCR breadth was similar in vaccine and placebo recipients.

The clonotype originates from a person between 18 and 60 years old who received the Ad26.COV2.S COVID-19 vaccine or a placebo. The input for sequencing was peripheral blood, taken in a trial of Ad26.COV2.S vaccine versus placebo.

CDR3 coding DNA: TGTGCCAGCAGCCATGGAAAGGGACGCTACTACGAGCAGTACGTC. It is translated as CASSHGKGRYYEQYV. V and J are TRBV7-9 and TRBJ2-7; D assignment may be TRBD1 or TRBD2 (5 bases each). V shed 5 bases and J shed 3 bases, with 17 bases lying between them. The germline V gene has CDR1 SEHNR and CDR2 FQNEAQ (reference sequence). The CDR3 covers 15 residues.